The sequence of this TCR beta chain was determined in a study of response to subunit inactivated influenza vaccine. Study conclusions and caveats: Authors suggested few new T cells are recruited by each seasonal influenza vaccination.

This CDR3 spans 13 amino acids. J gave up 6 bases and V 8 bases, and 7 bases lay outside the gene matches. Germline V lookup: CDR1 MNHNY, CDR2 SVGAGI (reference sequence). TCRdb reprocessed the RT-PCR reads with MiXCR, giving one entry per CDR3 protein. The sample includes fewer than 600,000 distinct CDR3 sequences, roughly 7.6% seen only once; the top ten take about an eighth. As for this clonotype: Its antigen is not known.

The gene calls are TRBV6-6 and TRBJ1-5; 7 positions agree with TRBD1. Source: PBMCs from blood, taken around 25 months after vaccination. The TCR sequence derives from a man in his fifties or sixties who received an inactivated influenza vaccine. CDR3 bases: TGTGCCAGCCGGGACAGCATTAGTCAGCCCCAGCATTTT. As protein: CASRDSISQPQHF.